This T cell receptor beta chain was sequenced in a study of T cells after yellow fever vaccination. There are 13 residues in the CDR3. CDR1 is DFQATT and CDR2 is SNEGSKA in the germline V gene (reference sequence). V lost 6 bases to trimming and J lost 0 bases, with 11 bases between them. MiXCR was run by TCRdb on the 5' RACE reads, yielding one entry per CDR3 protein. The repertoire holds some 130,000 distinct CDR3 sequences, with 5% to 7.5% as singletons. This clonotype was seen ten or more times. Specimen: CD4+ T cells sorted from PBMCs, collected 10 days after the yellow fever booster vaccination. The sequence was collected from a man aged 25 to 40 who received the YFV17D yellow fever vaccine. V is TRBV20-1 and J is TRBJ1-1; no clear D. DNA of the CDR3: TGCAGTGCAATAGGACTGATGAACACTGAAGCTTTCTTT. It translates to CSAIGLMNTEAFF.